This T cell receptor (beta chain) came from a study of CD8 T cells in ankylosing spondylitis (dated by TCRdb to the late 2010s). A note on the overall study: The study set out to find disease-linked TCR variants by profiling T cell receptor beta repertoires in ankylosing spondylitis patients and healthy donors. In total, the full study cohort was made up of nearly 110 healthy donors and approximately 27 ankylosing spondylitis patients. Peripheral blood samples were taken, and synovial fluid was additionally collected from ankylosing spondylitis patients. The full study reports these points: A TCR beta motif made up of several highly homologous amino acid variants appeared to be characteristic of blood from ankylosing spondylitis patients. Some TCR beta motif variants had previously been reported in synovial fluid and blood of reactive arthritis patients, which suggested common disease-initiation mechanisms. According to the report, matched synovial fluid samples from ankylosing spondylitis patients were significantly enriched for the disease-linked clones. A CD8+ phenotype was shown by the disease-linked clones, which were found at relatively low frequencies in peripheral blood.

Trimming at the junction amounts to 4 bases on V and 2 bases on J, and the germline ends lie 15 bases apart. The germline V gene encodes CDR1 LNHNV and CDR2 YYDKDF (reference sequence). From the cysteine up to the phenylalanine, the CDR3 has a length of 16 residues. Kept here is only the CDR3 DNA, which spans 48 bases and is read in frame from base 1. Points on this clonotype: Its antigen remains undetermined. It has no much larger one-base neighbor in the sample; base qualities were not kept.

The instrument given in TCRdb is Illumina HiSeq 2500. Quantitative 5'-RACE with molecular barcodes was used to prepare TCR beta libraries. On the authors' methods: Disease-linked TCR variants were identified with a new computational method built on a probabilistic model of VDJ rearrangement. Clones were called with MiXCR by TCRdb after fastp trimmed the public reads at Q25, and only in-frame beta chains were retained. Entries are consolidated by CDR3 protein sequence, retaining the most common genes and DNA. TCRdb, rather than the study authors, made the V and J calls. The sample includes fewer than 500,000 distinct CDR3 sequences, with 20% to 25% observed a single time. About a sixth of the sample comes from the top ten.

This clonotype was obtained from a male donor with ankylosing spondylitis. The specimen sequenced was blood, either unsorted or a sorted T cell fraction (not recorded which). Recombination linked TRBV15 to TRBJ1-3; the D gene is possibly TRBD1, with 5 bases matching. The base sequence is TGTGCCACCAGCATAAAATCGGGGGAACCTGGAAACACCATATATTTT. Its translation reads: CATSIKSGEPGNTIYF.